This entry describes one T cell receptor beta chain. It lacks a known antigen. Nothing much larger sits one base from this clone, and base qualities are not available. The sample comes from a study of shared clonotypes between healthy human individuals (dated by TCRdb to the early 2020s). Describing the broader study: The cohort comprised a couple of women and a few men aged 18 to 49 years. For each donor, three plates each were used for CD4 naive and CD4 memory, two plates were used for CD8 naive, and one plate was used for CD8 memory. Blood TCR repertoires of five healthy adults were deeply sequenced to estimate repertoire size and the extent of clonotype sharing between individuals. Libraries were prepared and TCR repertoires were sequenced by different laboratories using diverse techniques, in order to increase sequencing depth and limit assay-specific biases. Leukapheresis yielded between about 0.8 and 9.5 billion PBMCs per donor.

Healthy HIV-negative adults with no recently reported acute infections or vaccinations were included as donors. Every donor was a Caucasian adult residing in Nashville, Tennessee, USA. CD4+ T cells were enriched by magnetic negative selection, after which naive cells were positively selected on CD45RA and the negative fraction was taken as the memory subset. Blood was obtained by leukapheresis, after which PBMCs were separated by Ficoll-Histopaque density gradient centrifugation and cryopreserved in liquid nitrogen vapor phase. Analytical flow cytometry was used to check the purity and quantity of each magnetically sorted T cell population. Genomic DNA was isolated from each sorted fraction and quantified by UV absorbance on a Nanodrop 2000c. Overall study outcomes, separate from this receptor: Compared with non-shared clonotypes, clonotypes shared by all four sorted-subset donors had higher generation probabilities. Sampling was restricted to blood, and TCR repertoires in tissue are likely to differ from TCR repertoires in blood. The small number of donors limited the genetic and exposure-history diversity represented. Even with the large sequencing depth, rarefaction of the sorted-subset datasets indicated that sequencing was incomplete. Naive subsets generally had larger estimated clonotype richness than memory subsets did. Sharing across a few donors was observed for about 4.8% of naive CD4, around 3.5% of naive CD8, over 2% of memory CD4, and about 0.4% of memory CD8 clonotypes. Pairwise subsampling led to the expectation that sequencing depth would affect the degree of clonotype sharing among donors.

Using the deep immunoSEQ assay, TCR CDR3 regions were amplified from genomic DNA by multiplex PCR. Extracted genomic DNA from each cell subset was spread evenly across all wells of several immunoSEQ 96-well plates, with each plate serving as a replicate. For sorted subsets, roughly 200 ng of genomic DNA, equivalent to some 33,000 T cell genomes, went into each replicate PCR. Purified libraries were measured with a Qubit 3.0 fluorometer, size-checked on a Bioanalyzer 2100, and measured again with the KAPA Library Quantification kit. A separate single-read 150-cycle Illumina NextSeq 550 flow cell was used to sequence each immunoSEQ 96-well plate. The published analysis was carried out like this. The immunoSEQ output contained only junctional sequences without quality scores, so filtering could not match that applied to full-length reads. Sequences were annotated with PyIR, a Python wrapper for IgBLAST v1.9, using IMGT germline references to assign V/J genes and CDR3. Reads were filtered out if the reads had weak V/J assignments (E-value above 1e-6), no CDR3, stop codons, out-of-frame junctions, or ambiguous translated residues. V3J clonotypes were defined by identical inferred V gene, J gene, and CDR3 amino acid sequence. Percentage overlap between repertoires was computed as shared unique clonotypes divided by the size of the smaller repertoire. RTK rarefaction, the Chao1 estimator, and Recon v2.1 estimates of unobserved clonotypes were used to assess repertoire richness. OLGA was used to compute generation probabilities for all TCRbeta clonotypes that the gDNA method yielded from several donors. TCRdb took this table from immuneACCESS and kept in-frame rearrangements with V and J called. Such tables lack part of the clones; where checked against another copy, unresolved V genes explain under half of the gap, and the rest is unexplained. Clonal size and the V and J genes are those of that table, whereas D and trimming came from the DNA. The sample has a few million clones on record, around 93% of them singletons. The ten top clones hold 0.37% of the sample.

V has 0 bases trimmed and J has 9 bases trimmed; junction bases matching no gene number 5. Counted from cysteine to phenylalanine, this CDR3 has 14 amino acids. Only the CDR3 region is kept as DNA, spanning 42 bases read in frame from base 1. CDR1 SGHNT and CDR2 YYREEE were looked up in the germline V gene (reference sequence). The sequence links TRBV5-4 to TRBJ2-2, and 7 junctional nucleotides match TRBD1. This TCR was sampled from a man in his late teens or twenties in good health. Some clones in this sample may be carry-over from other donors' samples. Sequenced input: naive CD4+ T cells from PBMCs. The sample's cell subset or site label is to be understood as: CD45RA+ positively selected. The DNA sequence is given as TGTGCCAGCAGCTTGGAGGGGGCAAACAGGGAGCTGTTTTTT. Its protein reads: CASSLEGANRELFF.